A single sample is the source of the 12 T cell receptor beta chains below, sequenced in a study of cytotoxic CD8 clonotypes in ibrutinib-treated CLL. The data were produced by immunoSEQ multiplex PCR, yet TCRdb's version contains in-frame clones alone and is incomplete. Here the sample spans hundreds of thousands of clones, over 65% being singletons. This specimen consisted of PBMCs, obtained after 12 months of ibrutinib treatment. The receptors shown here come from a human donor with chronic lymphocytic leukemia.

V gene TRBV20-1 combines with J gene TRBJ2-1; D is undetermined. This CDR3 has 11 amino acids. V shed 7 bases and J shed 0 bases, with 4 bases lying between them. CDR1 and CDR2 from the germline V gene are DFQATT and SNEGSKA (reference sequence). CDR3 coding DNA: TGCAGTGAAAGCTCCTACAATGAGCAGTTCTTC. It specifies CSESSYNEQFF.

J is TRBJ2-7 and V is TRBV11-2; possibly TRBD1 for D (6 bases). CDR3 length equals 12 residues. Deletions cut 6 bases from V and 4 bases from J, with 10 bases between. Germline V CDR1 and CDR2: SGHAT, FQNNGV. CDR3 bases: TGTGCCAGCAGATTACAGGGATACGAGCAGTACTTC. Translated: CASRLQGYEQYF.

V is TRBV14 and J is TRBJ2-5; D is possibly TRBD1 or TRBD2 (5 bases each). V lost 4 bases and J 0 bases, leaving 15 bases between the germline ends. The CDR3 runs 16 residues. Germline loops: CDR1 SGHDN, CDR2 FVKESK. Here the CDR3 reads CASSPDVGPDQETQYF. The CDR3, as DNA: TGTGCCAGCAGCCCAGACGTGGGACCCGACCAAGAGACCCAGTACTTC.

This chain joins TRBV4-3 and TRBJ1-2; D call uncertain. V was shortened by 1 base and J by 6 bases, with 18 bases between the two germline ends. The CDR3 sequence is 16 residues long. Germline V gene data show CDR1 as LGHNA and CDR2 as YSLEER. The CDR3 loop reads CASSQVLVAYWDGYTF. DNA for the CDR3: TGCGCCAGCAGCCAAGTTTTGGTGGCCTACTGGGATGGCTACACCTTC.

The V and J genes are TRBV11-2 and TRBJ2-2, with D uncertain. With 1 base removed from V and 3 bases from J, the gap between germline ends came to 6 bases. The CDR3 length is 14 residues. Germline-derived CDR1 and CDR2 are SGHAT and FQNNGV. CDR3 sequence (DNA): TGTGCCAGCAGCTTAGGGGTAGACACCGGGGAGCTGTTTTTT. Its translation is CASSLGVDTGELFF.

The V gene is TRBV7-9, the J gene TRBJ2-2; D gene ambiguous. The CDR3 runs to 15 residues. Germline V gives CDR1 SEHNR, CDR2 FQNEAQ (reference sequence). Trimming stripped 3 bases from V and 6 bases from J, with 14 bases between. The DNA of the CDR3 is TGTGCCAGCAGCTTGGACGAAATCCGGGCCGGGGAGCTGTTTTTT. It is translated as CASSLDEIRAGELFF.

This clone was detected only a few times. This chain uses TRBV7-9 with TRBJ1-1; D perhaps matches TRBD1 (6 bases). There are 13 residues in the CDR3. Per the germline V gene, CDR1 is SEHNR and CDR2 is FQNEAQ (reference sequence). V gave up 4 bases and J gave up 7 bases, with 13 bases separating them. The CDR3 bases are TGTGCCAGCAGCTCGTATCACAGGGATGAAGCTTTCTTT. Amino acids: CASSSYHRDEAFF. The full variable domain, with the rest looked up from reference TRBV7-9 and TRBJ1-1, is DTGVSQNPRHKITKRGQNVTFRCDPISEHNRLYWYRQTLGQGPEFLTYFQNEAQLEKSRLLSDRFSAERPKGSFSTLEIQRTEQGDSAMYLCASSSYHRDEAFFGQGTRLTVV.

This clone appeared a few times. The rearrangement links TRBV2 to TRBJ2-4, with D perhaps being TRBD1 or TRBD2 (5 bases each). This CDR3 region has 14 residues. The germline V gene encodes CDR1 SNHLY and CDR2 FYNNEI. V gave up 6 bases and J gave up 0 bases, with 9 bases separating them. The CDR3 sequence: CASSEGLAKNIQYF. In DNA, the CDR3 is TGTGCCAGCAGCGAGGGGTTAGCCAAAAACATTCAGTACTTC.

The rearrangement links TRBV19 to TRBJ2-5; D uncertain. There are 13 residues in the CDR3. Germline values: CDR1 LNHDA, CDR2 SQIVND (reference sequence). Deletions cut 4 bases from V and 5 bases from J, with 11 bases between. CDR3 sequence: CASSTPPIETQYF. CDR3 DNA: TGTGCCAGTAGTACCCCCCCGATTGAGACCCAGTACTTC.

The chain joins TRBV7-9 to TRBJ1-3; D remains unclear. From germline, CDR1 is SEHNR and CDR2 FQNEAQ (reference sequence). CDR3 length: 13 residues. Trimming cost V 9 bases and J 3 bases, with 12 bases left between them. The CDR3 loop is CARASDLGNTIYF. In DNA, the CDR3 is TGTGCCAGAGCTTCGGACCTTGGAAACACCATATATTTT. Full variable domain (rest looked up from reference TRBV7-9 and TRBJ1-3): DTGVSQNPRHKITKRGQNVTFRCDPISEHNRLYWYRQTLGQGPEFLTYFQNEAQLEKSRLLSDRFSAERPKGSFSTLEIQRTEQGDSAMYLCARASDLGNTIYFGEGSWLTVV.

This clone has only a few counts. The J gene is TRBJ2-7, the V gene TRBV6-1, with a weak D call TRBD1 (6 bases). Looked up from germline, CDR1 is MNHNS and CDR2 is SASEGT. V was clipped by 5 bases and J by 3 bases, with 14 bases between them. The CDR3 loop spans 14 amino acids. The CDR3: CASSNSGTLYEQYF. The CDR3, as DNA: TGTGCCAGCAGTAATTCCGGGACACTCTACGAGCAGTACTTC.

The chain has TRBV18 and TRBJ1-4; 9 nucleotides line up with TRBD1. The V segment lost 5 bases and the J segment 4 bases; nucleotides outside the gene matches: 5. The CDR3 extends over 15 amino acids. Germline-derived CDR1 and CDR2 are KGHSH and LQKENI. The CDR3 bases are TGTGCCAGCTCAGCGGGACAGGGCGTTAATGAAAAACTGTTTTTT. Translated, it gives CASSAGQGVNEKLFF.